This TCR beta chain originates from a study of cytomegalovirus exposure and HLA in healthy donors. Study-level results: Confirmation was obtained in vitro that a few CMV-associated chains are specific for CMV antigens.

V was shortened by 7 bases and J by 5 bases, with 15 bases between the two germline ends. The CDR3 is made up of 13 amino acids. Germline lookup yields CDR1 SGHTA and CDR2 FQGNSA. This clone was seen more than once but under ten times. The antigen is not known. TCRdb's copy holds only in-frame clones and misses some; the assay was immunoSEQ multiplex PCR. The repertoire includes 200,000 to 300,000 clones, around 85% of them detected once, and 1% to 1.5% sits in the top ten. The genes are TRBV7-2 and TRBJ2-7, with a tentative D call TRBD2 (5 bases). The sample consisted of PBMCs. This TCR was recovered from a woman in her 30s in good health and CMV-seropositive. CDR3 nucleotide sequence: TGTGCCAGCAACCCCACGATCGGGGACGAGCAGTACTTC. Translated: CASNPTIGDEQYF.